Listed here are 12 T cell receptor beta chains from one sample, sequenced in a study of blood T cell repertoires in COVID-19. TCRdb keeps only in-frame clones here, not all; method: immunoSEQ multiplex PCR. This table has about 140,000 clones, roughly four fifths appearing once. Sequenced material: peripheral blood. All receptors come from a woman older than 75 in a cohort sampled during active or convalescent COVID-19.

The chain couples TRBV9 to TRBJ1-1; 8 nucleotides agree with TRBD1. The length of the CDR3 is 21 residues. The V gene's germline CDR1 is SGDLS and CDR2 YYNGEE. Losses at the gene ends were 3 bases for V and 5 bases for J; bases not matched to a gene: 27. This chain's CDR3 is CASSDALGGYRGATRKTEAFF. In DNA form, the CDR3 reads TGTGCCAGCAGCGATGCCCTAGGAGGTTACAGGGGGGCTACGAGGAAGACTGAAGCTTTCTTT.

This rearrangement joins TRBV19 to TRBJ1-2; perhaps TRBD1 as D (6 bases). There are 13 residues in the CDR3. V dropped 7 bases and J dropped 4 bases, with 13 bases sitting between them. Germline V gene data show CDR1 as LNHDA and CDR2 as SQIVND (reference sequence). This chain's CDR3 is CASTSGQPYGYTF. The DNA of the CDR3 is TGTGCCAGTACCTCAGGACAGCCCTATGGCTACACCTTC.

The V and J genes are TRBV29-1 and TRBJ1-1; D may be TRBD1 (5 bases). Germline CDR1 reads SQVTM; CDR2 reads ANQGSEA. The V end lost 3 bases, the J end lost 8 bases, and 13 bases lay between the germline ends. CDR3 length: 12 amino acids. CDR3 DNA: TGCAGCGTTGAGAGGATAGCAGGGGAAGCTTTCTTT. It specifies CSVERIAGEAFF.

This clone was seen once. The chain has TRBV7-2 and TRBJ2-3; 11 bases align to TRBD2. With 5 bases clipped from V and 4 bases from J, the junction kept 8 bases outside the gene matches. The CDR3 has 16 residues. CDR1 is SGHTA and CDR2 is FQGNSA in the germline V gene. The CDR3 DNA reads TGTGCCAGCAGCCCCGTGTCTAGCGGGGGGCCAGATACGCAGTATTTT. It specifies CASSPVSSGGPDTQYF.

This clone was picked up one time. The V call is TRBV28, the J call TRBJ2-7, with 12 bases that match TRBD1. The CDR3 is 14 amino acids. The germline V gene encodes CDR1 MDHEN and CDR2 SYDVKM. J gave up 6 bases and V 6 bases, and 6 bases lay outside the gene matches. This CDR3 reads CASSDGTGGLEQYV. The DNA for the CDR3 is TGTGCCAGCAGCGATGGGACAGGGGGCCTCGAGCAGTACGTC.

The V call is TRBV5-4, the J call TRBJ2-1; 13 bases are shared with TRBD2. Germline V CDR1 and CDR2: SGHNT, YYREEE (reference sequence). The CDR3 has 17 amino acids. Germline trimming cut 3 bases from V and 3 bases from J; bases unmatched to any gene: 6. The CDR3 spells CASSWGTSGASYNEQFF. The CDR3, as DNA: TGTGCCAGCAGCTGGGGGACTAGCGGGGCCAGCTACAATGAGCAGTTCTTC.

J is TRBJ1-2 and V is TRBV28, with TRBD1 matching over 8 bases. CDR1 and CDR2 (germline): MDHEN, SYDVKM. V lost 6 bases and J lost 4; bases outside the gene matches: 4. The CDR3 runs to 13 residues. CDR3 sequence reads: CASSETGVYGYTF. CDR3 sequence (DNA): TGTGCCAGCAGCGAGACAGGGGTCTATGGCTACACCTTC.

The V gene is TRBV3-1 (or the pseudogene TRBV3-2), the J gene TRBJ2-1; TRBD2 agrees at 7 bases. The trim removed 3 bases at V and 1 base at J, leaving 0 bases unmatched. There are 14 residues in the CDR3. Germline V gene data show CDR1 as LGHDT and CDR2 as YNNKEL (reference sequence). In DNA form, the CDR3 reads TGTGCCAGCAGCCAGCGGGAGTCCTACAATGAGCAGTTCTTC. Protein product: CASSQRESYNEQFF.

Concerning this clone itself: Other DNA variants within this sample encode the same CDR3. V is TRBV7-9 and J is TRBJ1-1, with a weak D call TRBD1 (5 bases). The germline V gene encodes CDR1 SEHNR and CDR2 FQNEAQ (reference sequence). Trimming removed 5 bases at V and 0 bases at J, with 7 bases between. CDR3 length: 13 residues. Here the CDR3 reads CASSPRVNTEAFF. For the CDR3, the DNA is TGTGCCAGCAGCCCCAGGGTGAACACTGAAGCTTTCTTT.

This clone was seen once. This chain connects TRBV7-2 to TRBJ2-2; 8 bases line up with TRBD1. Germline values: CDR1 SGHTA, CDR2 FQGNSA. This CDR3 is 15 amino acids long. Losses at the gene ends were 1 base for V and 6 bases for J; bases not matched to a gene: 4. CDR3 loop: CASSLGTGNAGELFF. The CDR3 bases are TGTGCCAGCAGCTTAGGGACAGGGAATGCCGGGGAGCTGTTTTTT.

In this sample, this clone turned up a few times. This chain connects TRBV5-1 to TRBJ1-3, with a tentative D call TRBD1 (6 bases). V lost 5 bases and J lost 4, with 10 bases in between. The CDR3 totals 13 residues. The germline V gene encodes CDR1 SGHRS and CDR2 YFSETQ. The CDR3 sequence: CASRQGVGNTIYF. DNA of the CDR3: TGCGCCAGCAGACAGGGAGTCGGAAACACCATATATTTT.

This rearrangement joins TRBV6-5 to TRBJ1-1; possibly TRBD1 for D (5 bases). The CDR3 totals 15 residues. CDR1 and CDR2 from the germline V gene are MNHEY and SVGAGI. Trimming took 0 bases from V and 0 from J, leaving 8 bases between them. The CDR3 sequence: CASSYSRGLNTEAFF. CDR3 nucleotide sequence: TGTGCCAGCAGTTACTCACGGGGGTTGAACACTGAAGCTTTCTTT.